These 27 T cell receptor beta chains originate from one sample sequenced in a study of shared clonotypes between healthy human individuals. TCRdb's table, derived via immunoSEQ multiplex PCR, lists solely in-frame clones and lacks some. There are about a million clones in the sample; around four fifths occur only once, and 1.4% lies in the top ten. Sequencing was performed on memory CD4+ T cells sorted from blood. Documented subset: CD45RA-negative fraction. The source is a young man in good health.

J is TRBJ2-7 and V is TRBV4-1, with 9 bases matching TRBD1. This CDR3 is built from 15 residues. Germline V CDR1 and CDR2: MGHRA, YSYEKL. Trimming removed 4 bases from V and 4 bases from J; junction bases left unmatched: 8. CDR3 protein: CASSPPGQGIYEQYF. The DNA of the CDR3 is TGCGCCAGCAGCCCGCCGGGACAGGGCATTTACGAGCAGTACTTC.

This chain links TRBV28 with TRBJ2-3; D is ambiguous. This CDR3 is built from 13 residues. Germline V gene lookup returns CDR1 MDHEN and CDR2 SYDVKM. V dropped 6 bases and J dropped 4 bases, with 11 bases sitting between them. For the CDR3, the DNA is TGTGCCAGCAGGACCGGCGCCGCAGATACGCAGTATTTT. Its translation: CASRTGAADTQYF. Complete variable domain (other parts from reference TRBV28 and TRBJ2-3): DVKVTQSSRYLVKRTGEKVFLECVQDMDHENMFWYRQDPGLGLRLIYFSYDVKMKEKGDIPEGYSVSREKKERFSLILESASTNQTSMYLCASRTGAADTQYFGPGTRLTVL.

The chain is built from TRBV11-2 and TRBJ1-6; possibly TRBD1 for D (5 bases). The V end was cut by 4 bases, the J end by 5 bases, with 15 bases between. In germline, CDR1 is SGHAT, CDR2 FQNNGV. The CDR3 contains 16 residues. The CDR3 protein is CASSSGSGANNSPLHF. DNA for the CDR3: TGTGCCAGCAGCTCGGGGTCCGGGGCTAATAATTCACCCCTCCACTTT.

CDR3 amino acids: CASSQDPYEEGAGELFF. Written as DNA, the CDR3 is TGCGCCAGCAGCCAAGATCCTTACGAAGAGGGGGCCGGGGAGCTGTTTTTT. This rearrangement joins TRBV4-1 to TRBJ2-2, with a possible D match to TRBD1 (6 bases). Germline lookup yields CDR1 MGHRA and CDR2 YSYEKL. V was clipped by 0 bases and J by 6 bases, with 17 bases between them. There are 17 residues in the CDR3.

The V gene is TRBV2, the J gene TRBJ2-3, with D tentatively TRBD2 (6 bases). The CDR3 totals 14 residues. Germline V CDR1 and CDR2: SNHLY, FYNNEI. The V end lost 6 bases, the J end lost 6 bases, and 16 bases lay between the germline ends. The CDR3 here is CASRGGLSSDTQYF. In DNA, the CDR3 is TGTGCCAGCAGGGGGGGACTGAGCTCTGATACGCAGTATTTT.

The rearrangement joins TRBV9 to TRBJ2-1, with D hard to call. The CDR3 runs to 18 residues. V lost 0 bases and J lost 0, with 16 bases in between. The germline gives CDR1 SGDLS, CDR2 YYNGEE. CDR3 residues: CASSVDPPAPSSYNEQFF. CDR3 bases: TGTGCCAGCAGCGTAGACCCTCCGGCGCCGAGCTCCTACAATGAGCAGTTCTTC.

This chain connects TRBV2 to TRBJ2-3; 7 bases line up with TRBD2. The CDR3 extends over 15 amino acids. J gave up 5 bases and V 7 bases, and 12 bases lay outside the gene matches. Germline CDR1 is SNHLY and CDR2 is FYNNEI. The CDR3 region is CASIREGRQGDTQYF. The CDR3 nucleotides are TGTGCCAGCATAAGGGAGGGCCGCCAAGGAGATACGCAGTATTTT.

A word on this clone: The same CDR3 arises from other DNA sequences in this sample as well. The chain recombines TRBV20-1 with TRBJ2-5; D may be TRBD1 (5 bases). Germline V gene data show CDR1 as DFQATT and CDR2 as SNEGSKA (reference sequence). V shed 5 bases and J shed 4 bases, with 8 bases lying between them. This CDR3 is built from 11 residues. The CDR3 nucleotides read TGCAGTGCTCGCCAGGGAGAGACCCAGTACTTC. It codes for CSARQGETQYF.

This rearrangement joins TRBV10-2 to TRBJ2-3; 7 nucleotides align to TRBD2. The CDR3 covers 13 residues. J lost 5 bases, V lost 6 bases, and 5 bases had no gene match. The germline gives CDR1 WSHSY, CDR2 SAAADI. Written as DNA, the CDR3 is TGCGCCAGCAGGGCTAGCGGCCAAGATACGCAGTATTTT. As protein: CASRASGQDTQYF.

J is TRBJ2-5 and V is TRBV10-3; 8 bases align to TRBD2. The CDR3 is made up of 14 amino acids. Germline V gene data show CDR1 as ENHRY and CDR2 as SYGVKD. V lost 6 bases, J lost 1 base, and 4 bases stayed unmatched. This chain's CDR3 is CAISRGGIQETQYF. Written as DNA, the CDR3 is TGTGCCATCAGCCGGGGGGGTATCCAAGAGACCCAGTACTTC.

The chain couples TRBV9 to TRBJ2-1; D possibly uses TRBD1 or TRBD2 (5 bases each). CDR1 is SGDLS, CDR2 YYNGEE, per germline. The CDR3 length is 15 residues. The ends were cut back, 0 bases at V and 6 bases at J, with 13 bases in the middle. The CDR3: CASSVGGTGLNEQFF. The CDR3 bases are TGTGCCAGCAGCGTAGGAGGGACCGGTCTCAATGAGCAGTTCTTC.

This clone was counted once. DNA for the CDR3: TGCGCCAGCAGCCAAGATCGCGAGGACTGGCGTTTCACAGATACGCAGTATTTT. Its protein is CASSQDREDWRFTDTQYF. The chain is built from TRBV4-1 and TRBJ2-3; weak D call: TRBD2 (5 bases). CDR1 and CDR2 from the germline V gene are MGHRA and YSYEKL. This CDR3 is 18 amino acids long. Trimming removed 0 bases from V and 2 bases from J, with 18 bases in between.

The CDR3 region has the DNA TGTGCCAGCAGCTTAAGCGGGGGACAGGGGGAGACCCAGTACTTC. This sequence encodes CASSLSGGQGETQYF. J is TRBJ2-5 and V is TRBV7-3; 10 bases are a match to TRBD1. The germline V gene encodes CDR1 SGHTA and CDR2 FQGTGA. The CDR3 spans 15 residues. Trimming cost V 1 base and J 5 bases; bases outside gene matches: 4.

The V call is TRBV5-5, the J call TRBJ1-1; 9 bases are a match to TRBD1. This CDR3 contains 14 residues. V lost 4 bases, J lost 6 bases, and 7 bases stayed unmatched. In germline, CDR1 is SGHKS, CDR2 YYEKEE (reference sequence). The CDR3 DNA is TGTGCCAGCAGCCCCGGACAGGGGTTGGCTGAAGCTTTCTTT. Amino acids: CASSPGQGLAEAFF.

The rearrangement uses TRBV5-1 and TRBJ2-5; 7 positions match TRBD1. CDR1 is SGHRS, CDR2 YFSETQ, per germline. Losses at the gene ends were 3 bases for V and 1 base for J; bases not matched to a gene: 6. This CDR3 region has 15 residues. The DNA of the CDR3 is TGCGCCAGCAGCTCTCAGACAGGGCCCCAAGAGACCCAGTACTTC. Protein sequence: CASSSQTGPQETQYF.

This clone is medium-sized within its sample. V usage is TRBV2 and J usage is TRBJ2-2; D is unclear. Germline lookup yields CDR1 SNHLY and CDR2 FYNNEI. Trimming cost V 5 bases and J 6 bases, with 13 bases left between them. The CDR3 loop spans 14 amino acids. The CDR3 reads CASSTESLAGELFF. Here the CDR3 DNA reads TGTGCCAGCAGTACGGAAAGTTTAGCCGGGGAGCTGTTTTTT.

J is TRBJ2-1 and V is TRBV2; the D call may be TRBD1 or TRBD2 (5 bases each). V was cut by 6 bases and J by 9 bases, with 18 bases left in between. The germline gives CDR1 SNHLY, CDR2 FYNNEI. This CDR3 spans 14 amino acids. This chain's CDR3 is CASRPENGGTEQFF. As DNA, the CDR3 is TGTGCCAGCAGGCCAGAAAATGGTGGGACTGAGCAGTTCTTC. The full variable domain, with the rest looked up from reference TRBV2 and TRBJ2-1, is EPEVTQTPSHQVTQMGQEVILRCVPISNHLYFYWYRQILGQKVEFLVSFYNNEISEKSEIFDDQFSVERPDGSNFTLKIRSTKLEDSAMYFCASRPENGGTEQFFGPGTRLTVL.

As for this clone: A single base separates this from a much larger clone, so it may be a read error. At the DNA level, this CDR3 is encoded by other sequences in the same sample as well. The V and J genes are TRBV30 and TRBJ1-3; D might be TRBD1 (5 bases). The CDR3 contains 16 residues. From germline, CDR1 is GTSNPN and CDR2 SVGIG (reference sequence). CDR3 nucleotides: TGCGCCTGGAGAGTGGGTCTGGGGACGGGTGGAAACACCATATATTTT. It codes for CAWRVGLGTGGNTIYF. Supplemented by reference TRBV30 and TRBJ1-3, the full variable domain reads SQTIHQWPATLVQPVGSPLSLECTVEGTSNPNLYWYRQAAGRGLQLLFYSVGIGQISSEVPQNLSASRPQDRQFILSSKKLLLSDSGFYLCAWRVGLGTGGNTIYFGEGSWLTVV.

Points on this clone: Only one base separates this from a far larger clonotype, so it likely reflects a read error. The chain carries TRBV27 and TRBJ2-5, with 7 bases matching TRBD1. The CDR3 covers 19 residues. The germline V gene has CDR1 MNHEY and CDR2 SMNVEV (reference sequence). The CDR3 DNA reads TGTGTCAGCAGTTTATCGGTTACCCCACTACGGACAGGCCAAGAGACCCAGTACTTC. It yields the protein CVSSLSVTPLRTGQETQYF.

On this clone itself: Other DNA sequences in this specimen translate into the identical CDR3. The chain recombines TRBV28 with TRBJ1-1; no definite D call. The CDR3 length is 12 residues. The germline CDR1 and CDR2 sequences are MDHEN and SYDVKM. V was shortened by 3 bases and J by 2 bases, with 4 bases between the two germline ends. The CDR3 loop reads CASSFANTEAFF. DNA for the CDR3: TGTGCCAGCAGTTTTGCTAACACTGAAGCTTTCTTT.

Here the CDR3 reads CASSYSGATYNEQFF. The CDR3 coding sequence is TGTGCCAGCAGTTACTCGGGGGCCACCTACAATGAGCAGTTCTTC. V usage is TRBV6-5 and J usage is TRBJ2-1; TRBD1 is a possible D gene (6 bases). The CDR3 consists of 15 residues. Deletions cut 0 bases from V and 2 bases from J, with 8 bases between. CDR1 MNHEY and CDR2 SVGAGI come from the germline V gene.

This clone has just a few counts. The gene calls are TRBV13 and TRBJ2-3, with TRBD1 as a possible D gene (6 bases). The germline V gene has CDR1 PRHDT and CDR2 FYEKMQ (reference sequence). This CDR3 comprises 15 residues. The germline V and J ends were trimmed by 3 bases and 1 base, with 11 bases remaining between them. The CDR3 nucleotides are TGTGCCAGCAGCTTGACAGGCCGCGGCACAGATACGCAGTATTTT. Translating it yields CASSLTGRGTDTQYF.

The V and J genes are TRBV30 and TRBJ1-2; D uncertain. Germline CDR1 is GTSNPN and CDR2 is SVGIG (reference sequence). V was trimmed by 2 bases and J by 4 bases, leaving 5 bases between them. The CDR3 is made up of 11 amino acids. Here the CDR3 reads CAWSMAYGYTF. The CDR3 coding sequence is TGTGCCTGGAGTATGGCCTATGGCTACACCTTC.

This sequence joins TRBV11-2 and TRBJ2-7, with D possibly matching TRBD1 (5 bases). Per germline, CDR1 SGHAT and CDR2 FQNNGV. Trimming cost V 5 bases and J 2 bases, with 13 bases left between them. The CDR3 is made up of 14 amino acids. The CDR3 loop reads CASSHGAAPYEQYF. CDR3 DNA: TGTGCCAGCAGCCATGGGGCTGCCCCCTACGAGCAGTACTTC.

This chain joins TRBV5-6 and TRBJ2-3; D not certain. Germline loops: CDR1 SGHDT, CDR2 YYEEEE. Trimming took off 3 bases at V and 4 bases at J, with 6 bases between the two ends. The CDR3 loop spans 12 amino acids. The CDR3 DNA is TGTGCCAGCAGCTGGACCCCAGATACGCAGTATTTT. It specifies CASSWTPDTQYF. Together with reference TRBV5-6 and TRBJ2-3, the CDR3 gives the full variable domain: DAGVTQSPTHLIKTRGQQVTLRCSPKSGHDTVSWYQQALGQGPQFIFQYYEEEERQRGNFPDRFSGHQFPNYSSELNVNALLLGDSALYLCASSWTPDTQYFGPGTRLTVL.

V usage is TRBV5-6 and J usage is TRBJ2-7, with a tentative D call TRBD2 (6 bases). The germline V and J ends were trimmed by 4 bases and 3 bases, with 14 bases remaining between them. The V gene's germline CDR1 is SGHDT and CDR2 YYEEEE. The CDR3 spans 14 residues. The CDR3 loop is CASSQGLSYYEQYF. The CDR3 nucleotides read TGTGCCAGCAGCCAGGGACTGTCGTACTACGAGCAGTACTTC.

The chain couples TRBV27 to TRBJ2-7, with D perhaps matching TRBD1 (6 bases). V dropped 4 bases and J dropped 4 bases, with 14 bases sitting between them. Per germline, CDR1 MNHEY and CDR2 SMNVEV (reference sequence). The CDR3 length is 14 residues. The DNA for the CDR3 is TGTGCCAGCAGTTCCCGCAGGGGCGCATACGAGCAGTACTTC. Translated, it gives CASSSRRGAYEQYF.